There are a few counts of the clone carrying this T cell receptor beta chain. The target antigen is unknown. These data come from a study of T cells in Graves' hyperthyroidism and ophthalmopathy. The investigators amplified TCR beta CDR3 regions from RNA transcripts. Researchers ran a first-round RT-PCR on the TCR CDR3 using the HTBI primer set. A single record per CDR3 protein comes from TCRdb applying MiXCR to the multiplex PCR reads. The sample carries around 340,000 distinct CDR3 sequences, about a sixth recorded once. Each patient was aged 18 to 65 and had newly diagnosed hyperthyroidism of under 2 months' duration. Patients were excluded for uncontrolled infection, other autoimmune disease, pregnancy or lactation. Findings of the study overall: Through a model of 13 V-J features, ophthalmopathy was separated from stable hyperthyroidism.

Germline loops: CDR1 GTSNPN, CDR2 SVGIG (reference sequence). This CDR3 comprises 17 residues. With V trimmed by 0 bases and J by 3 bases, 12 bases remained unmatched. The chain couples TRBV30 to TRBJ2-7; 9 nucleotides align to TRBD1. Material: blood. The receptor was isolated from a woman aged 30 to 39 with Graves' hyperthyroidism that later progressed to Graves' ophthalmopathy. Written as DNA, the CDR3 is TGTGCCTGGAGTGTAGAACCCGGGACAGGGTTTCTCTACGAGCAGTACTTC. This codes for CAWSVEPGTGFLYEQYF.